This T cell receptor (beta chain) was captured by sequencing in a study of chemoradiotherapy in HPV16-positive cancers. General observations from the study: In HPV16-positive patients, HPV-responsive T-cell expansion tracked better recurrence-free survival.

TCRdb keeps only in-frame clones here, not all; method: immunoSEQ multiplex PCR. The sample contains approximately 8,200 clones, roughly 70% of which appear only once. This clone was observed a handful of times. Its antigen is as yet unknown. The CDR3 is 16 amino acids. Germline CDR1 reads LGHNT; CDR2 reads FRNRAP. V lost 1 base, J lost 4 bases, and 14 bases lay in between. This material was obtained from a patient who underwent chemoradiotherapy. This rearrangement joins TRBV12-5 to TRBJ1-3, with D tentatively TRBD1 (5 bases). The TCR sequence derives from a human donor with HPV-associated anogenital cancer. CDR3 nucleotides: TGTGCTAGTGGTTTGGGCCACGGCGGGACGGGAAACACCATATATTTT. This codes for CASGLGHGGTGNTIYF.